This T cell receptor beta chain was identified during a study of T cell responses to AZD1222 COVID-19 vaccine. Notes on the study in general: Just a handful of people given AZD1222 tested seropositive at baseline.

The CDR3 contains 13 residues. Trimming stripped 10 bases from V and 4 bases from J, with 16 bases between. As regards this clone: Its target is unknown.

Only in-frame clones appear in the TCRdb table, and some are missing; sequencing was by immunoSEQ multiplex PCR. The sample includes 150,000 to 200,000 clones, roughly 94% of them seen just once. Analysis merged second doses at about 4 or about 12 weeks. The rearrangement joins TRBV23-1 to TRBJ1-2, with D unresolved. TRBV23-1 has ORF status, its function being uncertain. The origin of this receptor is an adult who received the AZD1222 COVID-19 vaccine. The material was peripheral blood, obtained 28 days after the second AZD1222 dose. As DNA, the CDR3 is TGCGCCAACCCGCGCGGGTGGAGCTATGGCTACACCTTC. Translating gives CANPRGWSYGYTF.